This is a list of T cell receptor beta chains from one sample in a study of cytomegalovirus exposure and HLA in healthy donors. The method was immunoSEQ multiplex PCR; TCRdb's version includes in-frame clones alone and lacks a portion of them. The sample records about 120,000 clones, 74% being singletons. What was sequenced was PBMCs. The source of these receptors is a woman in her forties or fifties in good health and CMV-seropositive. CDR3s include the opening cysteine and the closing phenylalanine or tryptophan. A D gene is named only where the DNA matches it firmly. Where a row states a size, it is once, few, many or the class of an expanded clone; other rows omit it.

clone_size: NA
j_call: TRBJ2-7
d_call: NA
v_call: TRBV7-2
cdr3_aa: CASSLPTGFEQYF
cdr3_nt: TGTGCCAGCAGCCTACCTACAGGTTTCGAGCAGTACTTC

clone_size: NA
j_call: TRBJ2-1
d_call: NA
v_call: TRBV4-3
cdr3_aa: CASSQSGSSYNEQFF
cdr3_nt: TGCGCCAGCAGCCAAAGCGGAAGCTCCTACAATGAGCAGTTCTTC

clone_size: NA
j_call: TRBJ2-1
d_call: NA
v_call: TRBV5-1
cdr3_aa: CASRKTQGGTYNEQFF
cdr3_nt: TGCGCCAGCCGAAAAACCCAGGGGGGCACTTACAATGAGCAGTTCTTC

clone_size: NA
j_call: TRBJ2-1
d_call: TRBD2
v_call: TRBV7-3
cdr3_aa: CASSRGLESYNEQFF
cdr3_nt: TGTGCCAGCAGCCGTGGACTAGAGTCCTACAATGAGCAGTTCTTC

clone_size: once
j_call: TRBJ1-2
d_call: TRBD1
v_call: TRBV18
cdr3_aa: CASSPGSGGDYGYTF
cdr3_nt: TGTGCCAGCTCACCAGGGTCAGGGGGCGACTATGGCTACACCTTC

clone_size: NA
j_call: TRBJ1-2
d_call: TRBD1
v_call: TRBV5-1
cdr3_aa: CASSVRQGTGYTF
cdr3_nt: TGCGCCAGCAGCGTCCGACAGGGGACGGGCTACACCTTC

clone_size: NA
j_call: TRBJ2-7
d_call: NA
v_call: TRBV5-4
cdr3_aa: CASSLGGGLVYEQYF
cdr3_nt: TGTGCCAGCAGCTTGGGGGGGGGCTTGGTTTACGAGCAGTACTTC

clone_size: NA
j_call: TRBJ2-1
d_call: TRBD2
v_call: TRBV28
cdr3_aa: CASRRTSGRMDEQFF
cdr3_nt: TGTGCCAGCAGGAGGACTAGCGGGAGGATGGATGAGCAGTTCTTC

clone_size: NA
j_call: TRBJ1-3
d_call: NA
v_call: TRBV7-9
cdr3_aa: CASSSVDTNSGNTIYF
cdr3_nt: TGTGCCAGCAGCTCGGTGGACACCAACTCTGGAAACACCATATATTTT

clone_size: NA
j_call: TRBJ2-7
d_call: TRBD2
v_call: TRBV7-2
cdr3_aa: CASSLGSGVSYEQYF
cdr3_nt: TGTGCCAGCAGCTTAGGGAGCGGGGTAAGCTACGAGCAGTACTTC

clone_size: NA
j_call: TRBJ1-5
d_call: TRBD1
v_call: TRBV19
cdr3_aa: CASSPGQGPQHF
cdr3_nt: TGTGCCAGTAGTCCAGGACAGGGACCCCAGCATTTT

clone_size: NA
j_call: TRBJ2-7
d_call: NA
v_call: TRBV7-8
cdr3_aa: CASSFMVRGYEQYF
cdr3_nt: TGTGCCAGCAGCTTTATGGTCCGGGGATACGAGCAGTACTTC

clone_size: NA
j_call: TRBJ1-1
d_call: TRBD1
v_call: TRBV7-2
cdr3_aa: CASSTRTGSFTEAFF
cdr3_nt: TGTGCCAGCAGCACCCGGACAGGGTCTTTCACTGAAGCTTTCTTT

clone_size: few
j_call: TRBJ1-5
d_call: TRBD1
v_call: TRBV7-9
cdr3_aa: CASSSGQGGQPQHF
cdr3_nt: TGTGCCAGCAGCTCCGGACAGGGCGGTCAGCCCCAGCATTTT

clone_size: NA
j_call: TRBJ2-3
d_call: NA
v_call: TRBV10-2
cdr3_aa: CATRNPGTYSTDTQYF
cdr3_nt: TGCGCCACCCGAAACCCCGGGACATACAGCACAGATACGCAGTATTTT

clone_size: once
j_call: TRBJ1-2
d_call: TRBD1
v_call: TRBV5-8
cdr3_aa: CASSFTGAVYGYTF
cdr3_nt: TGTGCCAGCAGCTTTACAGGGGCTGTATATGGCTACACCTTC

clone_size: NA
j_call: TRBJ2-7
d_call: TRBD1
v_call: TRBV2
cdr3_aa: CASREDRVSYEQYF
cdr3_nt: TGTGCCAGCAGGGAAGACAGGGTTTCCTACGAGCAGTACTTC

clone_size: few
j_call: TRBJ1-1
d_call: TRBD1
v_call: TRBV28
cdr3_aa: CASSPQGAMNTEAFF
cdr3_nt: TGTGCCAGCAGTCCACAGGGGGCGATGAACACTGAAGCTTTCTTT

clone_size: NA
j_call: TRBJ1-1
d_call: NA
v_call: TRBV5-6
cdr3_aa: CASSSSPAGGDMNTEAFF
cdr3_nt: TGTGCCAGCAGCTCCTCCCCCGCGGGAGGGGACATGAACACTGAAGCTTTCTTT

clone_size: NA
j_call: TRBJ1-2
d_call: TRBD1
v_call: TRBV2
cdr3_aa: CASKMTDRAQIGYTF
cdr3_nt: TGTGCCAGCAAGATGACTGACAGGGCACAGATAGGCTACACCTTC

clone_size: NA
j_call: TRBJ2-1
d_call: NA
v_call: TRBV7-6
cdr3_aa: CASSPRDTSEQFF
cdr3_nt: TGTGCCAGCAGCCCAAGGGACACCAGTGAGCAGTTCTTC

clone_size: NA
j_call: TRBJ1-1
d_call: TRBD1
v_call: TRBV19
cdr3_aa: CARIETGGTGAMNTEAFF
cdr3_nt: TGTGCCAGGATCGAAACAGGGGGCACAGGGGCTATGAACACTGAAGCTTTCTTT

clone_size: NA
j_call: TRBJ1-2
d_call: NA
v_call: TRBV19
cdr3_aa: CASSIDGGANYGYTF
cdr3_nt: TGTGCCAGTAGTATAGATGGAGGGGCTAACTATGGCTACACCTTC

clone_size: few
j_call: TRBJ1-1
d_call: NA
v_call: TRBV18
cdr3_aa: CASSPAVLIQGNTEAFF
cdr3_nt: TGTGCCAGCTCACCGGCCGTACTCATCCAGGGGAACACTGAAGCTTTCTTT

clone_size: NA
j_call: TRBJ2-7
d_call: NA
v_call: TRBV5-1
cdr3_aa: CASSLVARESSSYEQYF
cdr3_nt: TGCGCCAGCAGCTTGGTTGCCCGGGAGTCAAGCTCCTACGAGCAGTACTTC

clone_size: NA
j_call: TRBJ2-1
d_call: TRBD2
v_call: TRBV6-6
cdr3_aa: CASSIAGVSEQFF
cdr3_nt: TGTGCCAGCAGCATAGCGGGAGTTAGTGAGCAGTTCTTC

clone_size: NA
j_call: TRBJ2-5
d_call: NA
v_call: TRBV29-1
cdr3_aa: CSVAAGQETQYF
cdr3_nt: TGCAGCGTTGCGGCTGGGCAGGAGACCCAGTACTTC

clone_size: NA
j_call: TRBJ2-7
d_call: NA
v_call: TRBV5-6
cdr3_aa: CASSSLSYEQYF
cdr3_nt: TGTGCCAGCAGCTCACTCTCCTACGAGCAGTACTTC

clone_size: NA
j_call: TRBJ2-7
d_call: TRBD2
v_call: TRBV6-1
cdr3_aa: CASSVLATSGSLGGYEQYF
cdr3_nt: TGTGCCAGCAGTGTACTGGCGACTAGCGGGAGCCTTGGCGGCTACGAGCAGTACTTC

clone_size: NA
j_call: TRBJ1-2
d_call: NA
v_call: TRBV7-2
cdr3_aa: CASSLAEQNYGYTF
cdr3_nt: TGTGCCAGCAGCTTAGCCGAACAGAACTATGGCTACACCTTC

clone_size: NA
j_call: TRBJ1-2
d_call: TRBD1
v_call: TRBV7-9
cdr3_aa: CASSLAGEGQGVGYTF
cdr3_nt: TGTGCCAGCAGCTTAGCGGGGGAGGGACAGGGCGTCGGCTACACCTTC

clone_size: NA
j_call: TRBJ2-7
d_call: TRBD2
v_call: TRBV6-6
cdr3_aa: CASKGGGGTYEQYF
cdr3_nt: TGTGCCAGCAAGGGGGGCGGGGGGACCTACGAGCAGTACTTC